The clone carrying this TCR beta chain was found a few times. Its antigen is currently unknown. This sample includes further DNA sequences coding for the same CDR3. This sample was included in a study of beta chain features in type 1 diabetes. Looking at the study overall: Across the samples, 107,917,701 sorted cells were examined in total.

Sort purity for all populations was recorded as exceeding 98%. Germline lookup yields CDR1 KGHSH and CDR2 LQKENI. V was shortened by 2 bases and J by 0 bases, with 3 bases between the two germline ends. CDR3 length: 13 residues. Study-level findings and limits: For type 1 diabetes patients, VDJ junctions showed fewer insertions and more deletions.

Every isolated RNA sample was fully reverse transcribed, so sequencing captured expressed TCRB transcripts. Libraries were prepared by immunoSEQ multiplex PCR; TCRdb keeps only in-frame clonotypes and omits some of them. The data contain around 450,000 clones, more than 9.5% of them singletons. The sequence came from a woman aged 18-29 years in good health. The chain is built from TRBV18 and TRBJ2-3, with D unclear. Sequencing was done on a sample of naive CD4+ T cells from blood. The CDR3 DNA reads as TGTGCCAGCTCACCAAGTAGCACAGATACGCAGTATTTT. Translated, it gives CASSPSSTDTQYF.